These T cell receptor beta chains were read from a single sample in a study of radiotherapy plus CTLA-4 blockade in lung cancer. Only in-frame clones appear in the TCRdb table, and some are missing; sequencing was by immunoSEQ multiplex PCR. The data show 100,000 or so clones, roughly four fifths seen once. The sample in question was peripheral blood, obtained from a patient treated with radiotherapy plus ipilimumab. These receptors all come from a human donor with non-small cell lung cancer that progressed on radiotherapy plus ipilimumab. CDR3s include the opening cysteine and the closing phenylalanine or tryptophan. The D gene is left open where the match is weak. The size field is filled for only some rows; it gives once, few, many or a size class.

cdr3_nt | cdr3_aa | j_call | clone_size | d_call | cdr3_length | v_call
TGCGCCAGCACAACCGCCGGGACAGGGTCCTACGAGCAGTACTTC | CASTTAGTGSYEQYF | TRBJ2-7 | NA | TRBD1 | 15 | TRBV10-2
TGTGCCAGCAGCTTAACCGGGACTAGCGGAAACACCGGGGAGCTGTTTTTT | CASSLTGTSGNTGELFF | TRBJ2-2 | few | TRBD2 | 17 | TRBV5-8
TGCGCCAGCAGCTTGGACAGCTACTCTGGAAACACCATATATTTT | CASSLDSYSGNTIYF | TRBJ1-3 | once | NA | 15 | TRBV5-1
TGTGCCAGCAGGTATACCATTAGGGAGGTAAATGAGCAGTTCTTC | CASRYTIREVNEQFF | TRBJ2-1 | NA | NA | 15 | TRBV6-1
TGCGCCAGCAGCCAGGGGGTAGGCTCCAGGGACACCGGGGAGCTGTTTTTT | CASSQGVGSRDTGELFF | TRBJ2-2 | NA | NA | 17 | TRBV4-1
TGTGCCAGCTTACCAGCCAGGGACGGGACTGAAGCTTTCTTT | CASLPARDGTEAFF | TRBJ1-1 | NA | NA | 14 | TRBV18
TGTGCCAGTCCCCACACAGGGGGATCGAACACCGGGGAGCTGTTTTTT | CASPHTGGSNTGELFF | TRBJ2-2 | NA | TRBD1 | 16 | TRBV19
TGTGCCAGCAGCGGGCCGGAGGCGGGGAACACTGAAGCTTTCTTT | CASSGPEAGNTEAFF | TRBJ1-1 | NA | NA | 15 | TRBV9
TGTGCCAGTAGTAAAGATAGCGGGAGTATTTATGAGCAGTTCTTC | CASSKDSGSIYEQFF | TRBJ2-1 | NA | TRBD2 | 15 | TRBV19
TGCGCCAGCAGCCAAGATCCTACCATTCGGGCGGGCAATGAGCAGTTCTTC | CASSQDPTIRAGNEQFF | TRBJ2-1 | NA | NA | 17 | TRBV4-1
TGCGCCAGCAGCTTGGGACAGGGTGGTGAAAAACTGTTTTTT | CASSLGQGGEKLFF | TRBJ1-4 | NA | TRBD1 | 14 | TRBV5-1
TGTGCCAGTAGTAGCCGTGGACAGTATAGCAATCAGCCCCAGCATTTT | CASSSRGQYSNQPQHF | TRBJ1-5 | NA | NA | 16 | TRBV19
TGTGCCAGCAGTTTATGGGGGATCGAGCAGTACTTC | CASSLWGIEQYF | TRBJ2-7 | NA | NA | 12 | TRBV28
TGTGCCAGCAGTTCGGGACAGCCAATGAACACTGAAGCTTTCTTT | CASSSGQPMNTEAFF | TRBJ1-1 | NA | TRBD1 | 15 | TRBV6-6
TGCGCCAGCAGCCAAGTTGCTAGCGGGAACCTCTACGAGCAGTACTTC | CASSQVASGNLYEQYF | TRBJ2-7 | once | TRBD2 | 16 | TRBV4-1
TGTGCCAGCAGTACAGGGGGGCAGCCCCAGCATTTT | CASSTGGQPQHF | TRBJ1-5 | NA | TRBD1 | 12 | TRBV6-1
TGTGCCACCAGCAGAGACCAGGGAGCGCCAGGAAACACCATATATTTT | CATSRDQGAPGNTIYF | TRBJ1-3 | few | NA | 16 | TRBV15
TGTGCCAGCAGTTATAGAGGGGTGCAGGGGACTGAAGCTTTCTTT | CASSYRGVQGTEAFF | TRBJ1-1 | once | NA | 15 | TRBV6-5
TGTGCCAGTAGTGATAGGGGACTAGGAGACACCGGGGAGCTGTTTTTT | CASSDRGLGDTGELFF | TRBJ2-2 | NA | TRBD2 | 16 | TRBV19
TGTGCCAGCTCACCCCGGGTCCAAGAGACCCAGTACTTC | CASSPRVQETQYF | TRBJ2-5 | NA | NA | 13 | TRBV18
TGTGCCAGTAGTATTAAGGTATTAGCCTCTGGGGCCAACGTCCTGACTTTC | CASSIKVLASGANVLTF | TRBJ2-6 | NA | NA | 17 | TRBV19
TGCGCCAGCAGCCACGGCGGGAGCAGGGGCTATCGGGGCACCGGGGAGCTGTTTTTT | CASSHGGSRGYRGTGELFF | TRBJ2-2 | NA | NA | 19 | TRBV4-1
TGTGCCAGCAGCCCCGCCAGGCCGGCTGGCACTGAAGCTTTCTTT | CASSPARPAGTEAFF | TRBJ1-1 | NA | NA | 15 | TRBV27
TGTGCCTGGAGTGGGGGGACGGATGAAAAACTGTTTTTT | CAWSGGTDEKLFF | TRBJ1-4 | NA | NA | 13 | TRBV30
TGTGCCAGCAGTGAAGTTGGAGGTCGGGGGCATGGCTATGGCTACACCTTC | CASSEVGGRGHGYGYTF | TRBJ1-2 | NA | NA | 17 | TRBV2
TGTGCCAGCAGCGTAAGGGCGGGAGAATACAATGAGCAGTTCTTC | CASSVRAGEYNEQFF | TRBJ2-1 | NA | TRBD2 | 15 | TRBV9
TGTGCCAGCAGCTTATCGACTAGCGGGAGTTATGAGACCCAGTACTTC | CASSLSTSGSYETQYF | TRBJ2-5 | once | TRBD2 | 16 | TRBV11-2
TGTGCCAGCACCCGGGGGCAGAACACTGAAGCTTTCTTT | CASTRGQNTEAFF | TRBJ1-1 | NA | NA | 13 | TRBV2
TGTGCCAGCAGACCCTTCGGGGACGCGGGAGGGCCAAGAGATACGCAGTATTTT | CASRPFGDAGGPRDTQYF | TRBJ2-3 | few | TRBD2 | 18 | TRBV28
TGTGCCAGCAGTACTACAGGGTTAGGAGAGACCCAGTACTTC | CASSTTGLGETQYF | TRBJ2-5 | NA | NA | 14 | TRBV28
TGTGCCAGTAGTCTCCAGGGTTATAATGAAAAACTGTTTTTT | CASSLQGYNEKLFF | TRBJ1-4 | NA | NA | 14 | TRBV19
TGTGCCAGCAGTTTATTAGCCCCAAAAGACAGGGTGGATCAGCCCCAGCATTTT | CASSLLAPKDRVDQPQHF | TRBJ1-5 | NA | TRBD1 | 18 | TRBV28
TGTGCCAGCAGCTCCGAGCGAAGAACCGGGGAGCTGTTTTTT | CASSSERRTGELFF | TRBJ2-2 | NA | NA | 14 | TRBV6-6
TGTGCCAGCAGTTCTAAACCCCGGGACAGGAGGGCAGAGACCCAGTACTTC | CASSSKPRDRRAETQYF | TRBJ2-5 | few | TRBD1 | 17 | TRBV27
TGTGCCTGGAACATGGACAGCGTAGGACAAGAGACCCAGTACTTC | CAWNMDSVGQETQYF | TRBJ2-5 | NA | NA | 15 | TRBV30
TGCGCCAGCAGCTTGGGTCCTGGGGGTCAGGAGACCCAGTACTTC | CASSLGPGGQETQYF | TRBJ2-5 | NA | NA | 15 | TRBV5-1
TGTGCCAGCAGCAGCCGGACTAAGTCCACAGATACGCAGTATTTT | CASSSRTKSTDTQYF | TRBJ2-3 | NA | NA | 15 | TRBV14
TGTGCCAGCAGCCGTGACGGGGGAAGTAGTTCTGAGCAGTTCTTC | CASSRDGGSSSEQFF | TRBJ2-1 | once | NA | 15 | TRBV7-6
TGTGCCAGCAGCTTTTACCAGGGGGCTTCGAGCGAGCAGTACTTC | CASSFYQGASSEQYF | TRBJ2-7 | NA | TRBD1 | 15 | TRBV7-8
TGTGCCAGCAGCAAAGCCCGGGAGAAATGTAGCAATCAGCCCCAGCATTTT | CASSKAREKCSNQPQHF | TRBJ1-5 | NA | NA | 17 | TRBV21-1
TGTGCCAGTAGCCATGAAACCGGGACAGGGGGCAGAAATGAGCAGTTCTTC | CASSHETGTGGRNEQFF | TRBJ2-1 | NA | TRBD1 | 17 | TRBV19
TGTGCCAGCAGACCCGCGGACGCCCGGGGGAACACTGAAGCTTTCTTT | CASRPADARGNTEAFF | TRBJ1-1 | NA | NA | 16 | TRBV2
TGTGCCAGCAGCTTGCCTAGCGGGAACACAGATACGCAGTATTTT | CASSLPSGNTDTQYF | TRBJ2-3 | NA | TRBD2 | 15 | TRBV7-8
TGCGCCAGCAGTGGAGGGACTAGCGGCAATGAGCAGTTCTTC | CASSGGTSGNEQFF | TRBJ2-1 | NA | TRBD2 | 14 | TRBV10-1
TGCGCCAGCAGTCGCACTACCCGCAGAGACTATGGCTACACCTTC | CASSRTTRRDYGYTF | TRBJ1-2 | NA | NA | 15 | TRBV23-1
TGCGCCAGCAAACGTTCGGTTATGGAGACCCAGTACTTC | CASKRSVMETQYF | TRBJ2-5 | NA | NA | 13 | TRBV10-2
TGCGCCAGCAGCTTGGAGACGGCCTACGAGCAGTACTTC | CASSLETAYEQYF | TRBJ2-7 | NA | NA | 13 | TRBV5-1
TGTGCCAGTAGTTCGGGACAGGGGAACACCGGGGAGCTGTTTTTT | CASSSGQGNTGELFF | TRBJ2-2 | NA | TRBD1 | 15 | TRBV19